This TCR beta chain comes out of a study of T cell repertoires in cytomegalovirus infection. Across the study: It was the public TCR beta signatures that indicated both CMV infection and matching HLA type. General study points: Summed public TCR beta family frequency identified CMV carriers bearing the relevant HLA.

One entry per CDR3 protein, called by TCRdb with MiXCR from the reads. This table holds about 180,000 distinct CDR3 sequences, about 18% found once. V dropped 0 bases and J dropped 2 bases, with 13 bases sitting between them. Germline V CDR1 and CDR2: LGHNA, YNFKEQ. The CDR3 covers 16 residues. The table lists this clonotype with many counts. The target antigen is unknown. V and J are TRBV4-2 and TRBJ1-2; possibly TRBD1 for D (6 bases). Sequencing was carried out using CD8+ T cells from PBMCs. This clonotype was obtained from a human donor in good health (CMV status not recorded). Some clones in this sample may be carry-over from other donors' samples. CDR3 sequence reads: CASSQEQGAGNYGYTF. The CDR3 region has the DNA TGTGCCAGCAGCCAAGAACAGGGTGCAGGGAACTATGGCTACACCTTC.